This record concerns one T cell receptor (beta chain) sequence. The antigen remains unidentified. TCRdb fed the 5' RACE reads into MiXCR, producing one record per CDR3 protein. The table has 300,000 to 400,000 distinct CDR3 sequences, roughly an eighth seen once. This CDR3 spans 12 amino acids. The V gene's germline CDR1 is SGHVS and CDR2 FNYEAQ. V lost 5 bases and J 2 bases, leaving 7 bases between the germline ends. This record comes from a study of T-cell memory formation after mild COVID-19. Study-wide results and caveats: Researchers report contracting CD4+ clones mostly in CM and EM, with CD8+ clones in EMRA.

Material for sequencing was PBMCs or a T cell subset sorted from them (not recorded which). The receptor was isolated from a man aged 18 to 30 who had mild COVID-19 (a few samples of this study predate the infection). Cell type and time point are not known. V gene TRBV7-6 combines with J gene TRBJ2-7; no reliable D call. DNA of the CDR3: TGTGCCAGCAGCGATGGGACCTACGAGCAGTACTTC. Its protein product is CASSDGTYEQYF.